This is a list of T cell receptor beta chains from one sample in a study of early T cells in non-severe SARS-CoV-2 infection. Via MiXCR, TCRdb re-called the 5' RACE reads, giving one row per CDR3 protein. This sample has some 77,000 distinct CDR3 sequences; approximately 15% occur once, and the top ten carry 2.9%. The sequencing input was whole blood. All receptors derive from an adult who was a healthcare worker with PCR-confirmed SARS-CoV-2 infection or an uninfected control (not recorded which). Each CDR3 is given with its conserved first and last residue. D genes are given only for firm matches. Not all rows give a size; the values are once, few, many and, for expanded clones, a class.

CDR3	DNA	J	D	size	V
CASSRRETDEQYF	TGTGCCAGCAGCCGCCGAGAGACGGACGAGCAGTACTTC	TRBJ2-7	NA	NA	TRBV4-2
CASSVGGQYNSPLHF	TGTGCCAGCAGCGTCGGGGGACAGTATAATTCACCCCTCCACTTT	TRBJ1-6	TRBD1	many	TRBV9
CASSPSRFTDTQYF	TGTGCCAGCTCCCCTTCCCGATTCACAGATACGCAGTATTTT	TRBJ2-3	NA	few	TRBV6-6
CSVDGQLNTEAFF	TGCAGCGTTGACGGTCAGCTGAACACTGAAGCTTTCTTT	TRBJ1-1	NA	few	TRBV29-1
CASSLDPANTGELFF	TGTGCCAGCAGCTTAGACCCCGCTAACACCGGGGAGCTGTTTTTT	TRBJ2-2	NA	NA	TRBV7-2
CASSPETSRGELFF	TGTGCCAGCAGTCCCGAGACTAGCAGAGGGGAGCTGTTTTTT	TRBJ2-2	TRBD2	NA	TRBV12-3/TRBV12-4
CASRLVGDKETQYF	TGTGCCAGTAGACTCGTGGGCGACAAAGAGACCCAGTACTTC	TRBJ2-5	NA	few	TRBV6-6
CSARDVRVEQYF	TGCAGTGCTAGAGATGTGAGGGTCGAGCAGTACTTC	TRBJ2-7	NA	NA	TRBV20-1
CASAGLAGVGEQFF	TGTGCCAGCGCCGGACTAGCGGGAGTGGGTGAGCAGTTCTTC	TRBJ2-1	TRBD2	few	TRBV11-3
CASSLTAGLEGDTQYF	TGTGCCAGCAGCTTAACCGCGGGACTAGAAGGAGATACGCAGTATTTT	TRBJ2-3	TRBD2	NA	TRBV7-3
CASSLGLATNEKLFF	TGCGCCAGCAGCCTTGGACTCGCAACTAATGAAAAACTGTTTTTT	TRBJ1-4	NA	NA	TRBV5-1
CASSSTPIGADEQYF	TGTGCCAGCAGCTCCACTCCCATCGGGGCAGACGAGCAGTACTTC	TRBJ2-7	NA	NA	TRBV11-2
CASSRLHLAYNEQFF	TGTGCCAGCAGCAGACTCCACTTGGCCTACAATGAGCAGTTCTTC	TRBJ2-1	NA	NA	TRBV7-3
CASSQATGTSHSYEQYF	TGCGCCAGCAGCCAAGCAACCGGGACATCTCACTCCTACGAGCAGTACTTC	TRBJ2-7	NA	NA	TRBV4-1
CSVRTGGTDTQYF	TGCAGCGTTCGGACAGGGGGCACAGATACGCAGTATTTT	TRBJ2-3	TRBD1	once	TRBV29-1
CASSRPQNEQFF	TGTGCCAGCTCACGGCCGCAGAATGAGCAGTTCTTC	TRBJ2-1	NA	NA	TRBV18
CSVQGWSYNEQFF	TGCAGCGTGCAGGGATGGAGCTACAATGAGCAGTTCTTC	TRBJ2-1	NA	NA	TRBV29-1
CASSLVPPGGAGESTQYF	TGTGCCAGCAGCTTGGTCCCCCCAGGGGGGGCCGGGGAGAGTACGCAGTATTTT	TRBJ2-3	NA	NA	TRBV7-2
CASSSPGVNQPQHF	TGTGCCAGCAGCTCCCCAGGGGTCAATCAGCCCCAGCATTTT	TRBJ1-5	NA	many	TRBV9
CSASPTSGSGYNEQFF	TGCAGTGCTTCCCCCACTAGCGGGTCGGGCTACAATGAGCAGTTCTTC	TRBJ2-1	TRBD2	few	TRBV20-1
CASSTDSVSPLHF	TGTGCCAGCAGCACGGACAGTGTATCACCCCTCCACTTT	TRBJ1-6	NA	few	TRBV7-9
CSARAGTGGTDTQYF	TGCAGTGCTAGAGCCGGGACAGGGGGAACAGATACGCAGTATTTT	TRBJ2-3	TRBD1	NA	TRBV20-1